The clone carrying this T cell receptor (beta chain) was picked up one time. The antigen is not known. This sample was taken from a study of T cell responses to AZD1222 COVID-19 vaccine. Findings of the study overall: Dominant CD4 TCR responses targeted spike regions 160-218 and 743-854. In the spike-specific TCR repertoire, nearly half reportedly target unmutated variant regions.

The CDR3 has 15 amino acids. V was clipped by 4 bases and J by 8 bases, with 18 bases between them. Germline V gene lookup returns CDR1 SGHRS and CDR2 YFSETQ. The repertoire was sequenced with immunoSEQ multiplex PCR; TCRdb's copy has only in-frame clones and lacks some. Among about 120,000 clones listed, over 75% were seen once. The sequencing used peripheral blood, collected on day 0 of AZD1222 vaccination. This chain links TRBV5-1 with TRBJ1-4; no clear D. The receptor was isolated from an adult in good health. The CDR3 region is CASSLEGSRKEKLFF. CDR3 nucleotides: TGCGCCAGCAGCCTAGAGGGTTCTAGGAAAGAAAAACTGTTTTTT.